The 25 T cell receptor beta chains below all came from one sample that was sequenced in a study of blood T cell repertoires in COVID-19. Sequencing was performed with immunoSEQ multiplex PCR; in TCRdb, only in-frame clones are kept and a portion is missing. The data contain 450,000 to 500,000 clones, approximately 85% of them singletons. The material sequenced was peripheral blood. Receptors were obtained from a human donor in a cohort sampled during active COVID-19.

This chain uses TRBV5-1 with TRBJ2-4; 8 bases fit TRBD1. This CDR3 is 14 amino acids long. Unmatched junction bases numbered 4, after V lost 4 bases and J lost 4 bases. Germline CDR1 reads SGHRS; CDR2 reads YFSETQ. Here the CDR3 DNA reads TGCGCCAGCAGCGTCCGGACAGGGAAAAACATTCAGTACTTC. Its protein product is CASSVRTGKNIQYF.

The chain is built from TRBV5-1 and TRBJ2-1; 9 nucleotides align to TRBD2. Trimming at V came to 0 bases and at J to 6 bases, leaving 7 bases not matched to a gene. This CDR3 is built from 16 residues. Germline V CDR1 and CDR2: SGHRS, YFSETQ. For the CDR3, the DNA is TGCGCCAGCAGCTTGGCGGGCGGGAGGGCGACCAATGAGCAGTTCTTC. Protein product: CASSLAGGRATNEQFF.

The chain uses TRBV18 and TRBJ1-4; 9 bases align to TRBD1. Trimming cost V 0 bases and J 2 bases; bases outside gene matches: 4. CDR3 length: 17 amino acids. Germline V lookup: CDR1 KGHSH, CDR2 LQKENI. CDR3 residues: CASSPPRQGVTNEKLFF. CDR3 DNA sequence: TGTGCCAGCTCACCACCTCGACAGGGGGTGACTAATGAAAAACTGTTTTTT.

This rearrangement joins TRBV5-1 to TRBJ1-4; 7 bases are a match to TRBD1. Germline values: CDR1 SGHRS, CDR2 YFSETQ. V shed 1 base and J 8 bases; nucleotides not matched to a gene: 8. This CDR3 comprises 15 residues. The CDR3 DNA follows: TGCGCCAGCAGCTTGTCAGGGGGTCGAGAGGAAAAACTGTTTTTT. This gives the protein CASSLSGGREEKLFF.

As DNA, the CDR3 is TGTGCCAGCAGCCTCCTCGGCAGGGACTCTGGGGCCAACGTCCTGACTTTC. This gives the protein CASSLLGRDSGANVLTF. The chain recombines TRBV7-3 with TRBJ2-6; possible D gene TRBD1, 5 bases. CDR1 is SGHTA and CDR2 is FQGTGA in the germline V gene. The V and J ends lost 5 bases and 0 bases respectively, with 14 bases between them. The CDR3 loop spans 17 amino acids. The full variable domain, completed using reference TRBV7-3 and TRBJ2-6, is GAGVSQTPSNKVTEKGKYVELRCDPISGHTALYWYRQSLGQGPEFLIYFQGTGAADDSGLPNDRFFAVRPEGSVSTLKIQRTERGDSAVYLCASSLLGRDSGANVLTFGAGSRLTVL.

This chain links TRBV7-9 with TRBJ1-4, with 8 nucleotides matching TRBD1. V lost 5 bases to trimming and J lost 2 bases; unmatched junction nucleotides: 7. From germline, CDR1 is SEHNR and CDR2 FQNEAQ (reference sequence). This CDR3 contains 16 residues. In DNA, the CDR3 is TGTGCCAGCAGCCCTCAGGGGGCACTCACTAATGAAAAACTGTTTTTT. This sequence encodes CASSPQGALTNEKLFF.

The sample holds a few counts of this clone. Other DNA sequences from this sample encode an identical CDR3 as well. This sequence joins TRBV7-2 and TRBJ1-2; no clear D gene. This CDR3 is 12 amino acids long. V was trimmed by 0 bases and J by 5 bases, leaving 4 bases between them. Germline V gene lookup returns CDR1 SGHTA and CDR2 FQGNSA. DNA for the CDR3: TGTGCCAGCAGCTTAGCCGGGTATGGCTACACCTTC. Residues: CASSLAGYGYTF.

This chain joins TRBV7-9 and TRBJ2-1; 12 positions agree with TRBD2. Germline V CDR1 and CDR2: SEHNR, FQNEAQ (reference sequence). There are 14 residues in the CDR3. After removal of 4 bases from V and 9 bases from J, the junction contained 4 bases not matched to a gene. CDR3 residues: CASSWTSGTGEQFF. The CDR3 coding sequence is TGTGCCAGCAGCTGGACTAGCGGGACCGGTGAGCAGTTCTTC.

This chain uses TRBV30 with TRBJ2-6; weak D call: TRBD2 (7 bases). The CDR3 is 18 residues long. CDR1 and CDR2 from the germline V gene are GTSNPN and SVGIG (reference sequence). Trimming left V 5 bases short and J 0 bases short, with 20 bases between. CDR3 nucleotide sequence: TGTGCCTGGGGGAGGGGGGGGAGCCCCCTCTCTGGGGCCAACGTCCTGACTTTC. Amino acids: CAWGRGGSPLSGANVLTF. The whole variable domain, remainder taken from reference TRBV30 and TRBJ2-6, is SQTIHQWPATLVQPVGSPLSLECTVEGTSNPNLYWYRQAAGRGLQLLFYSVGIGQISSEVPQNLSASRPQDRQFILSSKKLLLSDSGFYLCAWGRGGSPLSGANVLTFGAGSRLTVL.

The V and J genes are TRBV5-4 and TRBJ2-1; 9 nucleotides align to TRBD1. Germline assignment: CDR1 SGHNT and CDR2 YYREEE (reference sequence). The CDR3 has 15 amino acids. V lost 4 bases to trimming and J lost 5 bases; unmatched junction nucleotides: 7. The DNA for the CDR3 is TGTGCCAGCAGCCTAAACAGGGGGCTGAACAATGAGCAGTTCTTC. This codes for CASSLNRGLNNEQFF.

This clone was detected once. J is TRBJ1-2 and V is TRBV5-6; 8 bases match TRBD1. The germline V gene encodes CDR1 SGHDT and CDR2 YYEEEE. The CDR3 extends over 16 amino acids. Trimming removed 3 bases from V and 4 bases from J; junction bases left unmatched: 11. CDR3: CASSWGPGGTIYGYTF. In nucleotides, the CDR3 is TGTGCCAGCAGCTGGGGGCCAGGGGGCACTATCTATGGCTACACCTTC.

This clone has just a few counts. The rearrangement links TRBV4-2 to TRBJ2-7; 10 bases fit TRBD2. CDR3 length: 16 amino acids. V trimming: 6 bases; J trimming: 3 bases; junction bases outside the gene matches: 11. Germline lookup yields CDR1 LGHNA and CDR2 YNFKEQ. The CDR3 sequence: CASSQPIAGGRYEQYF. In nucleotides, the CDR3 is TGTGCCAGCAGTCAGCCCATAGCGGGAGGTCGCTACGAGCAGTACTTC.

This sequence joins TRBV21-1 and TRBJ2-1; the table's D call, TRBD2, was not checked against the DNA. TRBV21-1 is a known pseudogene. The CDR3 extends over 21 amino acids. The CDR3 DNA follows: TGTGCCAGCAGCAAAGAAGGGACCGGCCTAGCGGGTAGAAGCTCCTACAATGAGCAGTTCTTC. Translated: CASSKEGTGLAGRSSYNEQFF.

The chain uses TRBV28 and TRBJ2-5, with D unclear. CDR1 and CDR2 from the germline V gene are MDHEN and SYDVKM. The CDR3 totals 14 residues. Between the trimmed V and J ends, which lost 2 bases and 5 bases, there was a span of 12 bases. In nucleotides, the CDR3 is TGTGCCAGCAGTTTACCCAGGCAATATGAGACCCAGTACTTC. Its translation: CASSLPRQYETQYF. The full variable domain, its missing parts supplied by reference TRBV28 and TRBJ2-5, is DVKVTQSSRYLVKRTGEKVFLECVQDMDHENMFWYRQDPGLGLRLIYFSYDVKMKEKGDIPEGYSVSREKKERFSLILESASTNQTSMYLCASSLPRQYETQYFGPGTRLLVL.

This chain links TRBV19 with TRBJ1-6, with D unresolved. There are 15 residues in the CDR3. With 3 bases removed from V and 0 bases from J, the gap between germline ends came to 6 bases. In germline, CDR1 is LNHDA, CDR2 SQIVND (reference sequence). CDR3 nucleotide sequence: TGTGCCAGTAGTATCGAGAGCTCCTATAATTCACCCCTCCACTTT. This codes for CASSIESSYNSPLHF.

The chain is built from TRBV5-1 and TRBJ2-1; 7 bases line up with TRBD2. Germline V gene lookup returns CDR1 SGHRS and CDR2 YFSETQ. Unmatched junction bases numbered 16, after V lost 6 bases and J lost 7 bases. This CDR3 is built from 16 residues. The CDR3 bases are TGCGCCAGCAAACCCTTATTAAGCGGGGCTGGTAATGAGCAGTTCTTC. Translating gives CASKPLLSGAGNEQFF.

J is TRBJ1-2 and V is TRBV6-2 or TRBV6-3; 9 positions match TRBD1. The V gene end was trimmed by 5 bases and the J gene end by 8 bases; junction bases not matched to a gene: 15. The CDR3 consists of 16 residues. Germline values: CDR1 MNHEY, CDR2 SVGEGT. The CDR3: CASSRPPLGQGGGYTF. CDR3 bases: TGTGCCAGCAGTCGACCCCCTCTGGGACAGGGAGGGGGCTACACCTTC.

The V gene is TRBV30, the J gene TRBJ1-1, with no clear D. Trimming cost V 8 bases and J 0 bases, with 7 bases left between them. CDR3 length: 11 amino acids. Germline CDR1 GTSNPN, CDR2 SVGIG (reference sequence). The CDR3: CARIVNTEAFF. CDR3 nucleotides: TGTGCCCGTATTGTGAACACTGAAGCTTTCTTT. Full variable domain (rest looked up from reference TRBV30 and TRBJ1-1): SQTIHQWPATLVQPVGSPLSLECTVEGTSNPNLYWYRQAAGRGLQLLFYSVGIGQISSEVPQNLSASRPQDRQFILSSKKLLLSDSGFYLCARIVNTEAFFGQGTRLTVV.

The gene calls are TRBV3-1 (or the pseudogene TRBV3-2) and TRBJ2-7, with 10 bases aligning to TRBD1. There are 15 residues in the CDR3. The germline CDR1 and CDR2 sequences are LGHDT and YNNKEL (reference sequence). The J segment lost 6 bases and the V segment lost 5 bases, leaving 10 bases of the junction unmatched. The CDR3 DNA reads as TGTGCCAGCAGCACACTACCGGGACAGGGGTTCGAGCAGTACTTC. This encodes CASSTLPGQGFEQYF.

V usage is TRBV19 and J usage is TRBJ2-2; a weak D match, TRBD2 (6 bases). V lost 5 bases and J 2 bases, leaving 12 bases between the germline ends. The CDR3 has 15 amino acids. Per the germline V gene, CDR1 is LNHDA and CDR2 is SQIVND (reference sequence). Here the CDR3 DNA reads TGTGCCAGTAGTGCCGGGACTTTCAACACCGGGGAGCTGTTTTTT. It specifies CASSAGTFNTGELFF.

This chain links TRBV3-1 (or the pseudogene TRBV3-2) with TRBJ2-7; D is undetermined. CDR1 is LGHDT and CDR2 is YNNKEL in the germline V gene (reference sequence). The CDR3 has 14 residues. The germline V and J ends were trimmed by 0 bases and 3 bases, with 9 bases remaining between them. CDR3 DNA: TGTGCCAGCAGCCAAGACACAGAATTCTACGAGCAGTACTTC. It translates to CASSQDTEFYEQYF.

This sequence joins TRBV30 and TRBJ2-7; 11 bases are a match to TRBD2. The V gene end was trimmed by 2 bases and the J gene end by 0 bases; junction bases not matched to a gene: 6. Germline CDR1 and CDR2: GTSNPN and SVGIG (reference sequence). This CDR3 is built from 16 residues. CDR3 loop: CAWSRTSGSSSYEQYF. Here the CDR3 DNA reads TGTGCCTGGAGTAGGACTAGCGGGTCGAGCTCCTACGAGCAGTACTTC.

The V gene is TRBV9, the J gene TRBJ1-6, with D unresolved. Per germline, CDR1 SGDLS and CDR2 YYNGEE. This CDR3 region has 15 residues. The germline V and J ends were trimmed by 0 bases and 5 bases, with 9 bases remaining between them. The CDR3 DNA sequence: TGTGCCAGCAGCGTAGATAAGAGAGATAATTCACCCCTCCACTTT. Its protein product is CASSVDKRDNSPLHF.

The rearrangement joins TRBV7-2 to TRBJ2-3; unclear D gene. The CDR3 contains 15 residues. V lost 4 bases and J 1 base, leaving 12 bases between the germline ends. Germline V gene lookup returns CDR1 SGHTA and CDR2 FQGNSA. The CDR3, as DNA: TGTGCCAGCAGCTCAAAGGTCGGAGGCACAGATACGCAGTATTTT. Translating gives CASSSKVGGTDTQYF.

This clone was detected a few times. The chain employs TRBV5-1 and TRBJ1-5; D perhaps matches TRBD1 (5 bases). Germline CDR1 and CDR2: SGHRS and YFSETQ. The CDR3 loop spans 15 amino acids. The V gene lost 1 base and the J gene lost 7 bases, with 15 bases spanning the gap. The CDR3 bases are TGCGCCAGCAGCTTGCAGGGCAATCCTTTGCAGCCCCAGCATTTT. Its protein product is CASSLQGNPLQPQHF.